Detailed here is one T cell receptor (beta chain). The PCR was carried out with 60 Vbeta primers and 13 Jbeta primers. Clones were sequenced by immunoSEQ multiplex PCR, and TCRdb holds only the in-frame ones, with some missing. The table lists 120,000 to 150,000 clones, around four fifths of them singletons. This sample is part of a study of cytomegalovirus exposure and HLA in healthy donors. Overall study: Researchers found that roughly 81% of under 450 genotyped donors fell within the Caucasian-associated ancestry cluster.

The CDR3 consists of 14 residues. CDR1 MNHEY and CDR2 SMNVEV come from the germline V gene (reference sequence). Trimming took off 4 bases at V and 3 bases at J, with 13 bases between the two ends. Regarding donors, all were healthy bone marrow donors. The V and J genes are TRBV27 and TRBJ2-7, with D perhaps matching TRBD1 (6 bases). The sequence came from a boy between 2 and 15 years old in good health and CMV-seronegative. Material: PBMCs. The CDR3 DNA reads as TGTGCCAGCAGTTGGACGGGACACTACTACGAGCAGTACTTC. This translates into CASSWTGHYYEQYF.